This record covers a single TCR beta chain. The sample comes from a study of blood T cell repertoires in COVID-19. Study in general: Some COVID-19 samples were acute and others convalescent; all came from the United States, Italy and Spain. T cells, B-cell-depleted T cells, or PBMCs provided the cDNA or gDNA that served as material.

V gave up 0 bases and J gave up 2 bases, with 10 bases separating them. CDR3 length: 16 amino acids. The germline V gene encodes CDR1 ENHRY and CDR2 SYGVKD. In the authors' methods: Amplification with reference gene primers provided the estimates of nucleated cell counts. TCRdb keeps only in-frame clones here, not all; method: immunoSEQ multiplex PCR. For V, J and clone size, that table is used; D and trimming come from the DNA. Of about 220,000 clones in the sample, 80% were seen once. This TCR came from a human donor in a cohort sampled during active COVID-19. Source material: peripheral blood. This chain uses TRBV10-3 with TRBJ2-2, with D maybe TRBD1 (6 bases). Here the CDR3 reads CAISESGTLNTGELFF. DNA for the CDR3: TGTGCCATCAGTGAGTCCGGGACACTCAACACCGGGGAGCTGTTTTTT.